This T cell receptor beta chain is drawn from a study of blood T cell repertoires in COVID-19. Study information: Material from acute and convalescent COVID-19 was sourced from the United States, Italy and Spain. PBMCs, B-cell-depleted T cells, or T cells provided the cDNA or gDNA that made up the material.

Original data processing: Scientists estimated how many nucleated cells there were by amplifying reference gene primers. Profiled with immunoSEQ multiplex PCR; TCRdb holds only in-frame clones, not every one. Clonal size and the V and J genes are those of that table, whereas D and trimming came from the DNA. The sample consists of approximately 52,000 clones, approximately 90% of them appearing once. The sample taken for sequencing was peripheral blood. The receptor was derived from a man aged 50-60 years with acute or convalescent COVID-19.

The CDR3 bases are TGTGCCAGCAGCTTGGATTGGAGAAAGGAATCACCCCTCCACTTT. Amino acids: CASSLDWRKESPLHF. The chain uses TRBV5-8 and TRBJ1-6; no clear D. CDR1 is SGHTS, CDR2 YDEGEE, per germline. The V and J ends lost 0 bases and 10 bases respectively, with 14 bases between them. CDR3 length: 15 residues.